The rows below give T cell receptor beta chains drawn from one sample of a study of cytomegalovirus exposure and HLA in healthy donors. The protocol was immunoSEQ multiplex PCR, while the TCRdb copy is restricted to in-frame clones and leaves out a portion. The sample contains 150,000 to 200,000 clones, around 82% of which appear only once. Specimen: PBMCs. These receptors originate from a middle-aged man in good health and CMV-seropositive. CDR3s leave out the opening cysteine and the closing phenylalanine or tryptophan. Size is stated for part of the rows, as once, few or many counts, or as a class when the clone is expanded.

NA,TRBJ2-5,TRBV10-3,AISGGTQETQY
NA,TRBJ2-7,TRBV4-2,ASSQDRTSGSNEQY
NA,TRBJ2-3,TRBV5-1,ASSFAGVQSGKQY
NA,TRBJ2-7,TRBV7-2,ASSLEGVTYEQY
NA,TRBJ1-2,TRBV5-4,ASSLETGRGGYT
NA,TRBJ2-3,TRBV11-2,ASSLGALAGVRDTQY
NA,TRBJ2-7,TRBV9,ASSVSPLASYEQY
NA,TRBJ2-3,TRBV28,ASMARLPDTQY
NA,TRBJ2-2,TRBV11-2,ASTLGTSSWLF
NA,TRBJ1-1,TRBV6-5,ASSLQGANTEAF
NA,TRBJ1-1,TRBV6-5,ASSYAPGLATEAF
NA,TRBJ1-1,TRBV27,ASSLEMNTEAF
once,TRBJ1-1,TRBV30,AWSAPGGASGAF
NA,TRBJ1-2,TRBV28,ASSVEGYYGYT
NA,TRBJ1-1,TRBV7-9,ASSAPTTGRSEAF
NA,TRBJ2-3,TRBV19,ASSSSLANTDTQY
NA,TRBJ1-5,TRBV27,ASSYNREQPQH
NA,TRBJ2-1,TRBV12-5,ASGLGESLSNEQF
NA,TRBJ2-1,TRBV5-1,ASSFYSGGRDEQF
NA,TRBJ2-5,TRBV7-2,ASSSDREETQY
NA,TRBJ2-5,TRBV28,ASRSGTFQETQY
few,TRBJ2-1,TRBV5-1,ASSLEAGVYNEQF
NA,TRBJ2-7,TRBV5-4,ASSLGQAAYEQY
NA,TRBJ1-2,TRBV5-6,ASSLVIGAEKVRGYT
few,TRBJ1-2,TRBV6-5,ASRQGTGGGYT
NA,TRBJ2-2,TRBV7-2,ASREGLATGELF
NA,TRBJ2-7,TRBV6-1,ASSEALYPARGGYEQY
NA,TRBJ1-5,TRBV9,ASSEQGNNQPQH
NA,TRBJ1-2,TRBV7-8,ASRPTGANYGYT